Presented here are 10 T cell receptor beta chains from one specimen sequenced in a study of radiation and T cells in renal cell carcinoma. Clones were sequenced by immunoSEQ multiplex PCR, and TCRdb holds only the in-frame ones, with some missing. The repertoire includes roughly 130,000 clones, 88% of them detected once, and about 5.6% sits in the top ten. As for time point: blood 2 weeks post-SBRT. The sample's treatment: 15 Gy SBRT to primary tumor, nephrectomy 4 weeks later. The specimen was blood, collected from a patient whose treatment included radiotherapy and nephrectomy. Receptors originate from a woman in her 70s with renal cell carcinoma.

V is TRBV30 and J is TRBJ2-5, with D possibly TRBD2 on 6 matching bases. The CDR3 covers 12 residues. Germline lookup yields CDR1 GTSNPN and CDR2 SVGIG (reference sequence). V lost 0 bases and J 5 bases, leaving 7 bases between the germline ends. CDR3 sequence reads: CAWSVRGETQYF. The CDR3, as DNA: TGTGCCTGGAGTGTTCGGGGGGAGACCCAGTACTTC.

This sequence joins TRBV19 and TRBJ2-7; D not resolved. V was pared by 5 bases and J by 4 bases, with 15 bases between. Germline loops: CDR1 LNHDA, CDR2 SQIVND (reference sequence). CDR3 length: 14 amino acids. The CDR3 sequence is CASSPDVVGYEQYF. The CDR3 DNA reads TGTGCCAGTAGTCCCGACGTCGTGGGGTACGAGCAGTACTTC.

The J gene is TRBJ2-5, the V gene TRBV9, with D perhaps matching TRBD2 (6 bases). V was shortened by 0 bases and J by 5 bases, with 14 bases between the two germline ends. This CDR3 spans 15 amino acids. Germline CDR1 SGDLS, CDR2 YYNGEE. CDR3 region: CASSVGSGVEETQYF. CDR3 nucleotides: TGTGCCAGCAGCGTAGGATCGGGGGTGGAGGAGACCCAGTACTTC.

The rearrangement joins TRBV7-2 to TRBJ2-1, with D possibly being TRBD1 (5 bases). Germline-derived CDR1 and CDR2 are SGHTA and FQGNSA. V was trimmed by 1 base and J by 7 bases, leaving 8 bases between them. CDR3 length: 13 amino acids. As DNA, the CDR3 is TGTGCCAGCAGCTTAGGAGCAGGGAATGAGCAGTTCTTC. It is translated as CASSLGAGNEQFF.

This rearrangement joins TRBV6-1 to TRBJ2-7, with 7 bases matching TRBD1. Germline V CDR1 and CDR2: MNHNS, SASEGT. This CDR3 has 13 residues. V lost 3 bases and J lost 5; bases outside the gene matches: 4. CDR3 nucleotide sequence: TGTGCCAGCAGTGAGGGCCAGGGGGACGAGCAGTACTTC. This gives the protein CASSEGQGDEQYF.

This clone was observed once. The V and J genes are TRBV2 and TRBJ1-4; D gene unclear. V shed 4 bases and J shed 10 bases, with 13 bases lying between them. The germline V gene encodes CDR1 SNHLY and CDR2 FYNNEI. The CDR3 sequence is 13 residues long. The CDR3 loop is CASSGSAFGKLFF. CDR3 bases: TGTGCCAGCAGTGGCTCGGCTTTCGGAAAACTGTTTTTT.

DNA for the CDR3: TGTGCCAGCAGTCCCCAGGGCCCCGGCGCCAAAAACATTCAGTACTTC. Translation gives CASSPQGPGAKNIQYF. The gene calls are TRBV28 and TRBJ2-4; D is possibly TRBD1 (5 bases). Germline values: CDR1 MDHEN, CDR2 SYDVKM. This CDR3 has 16 amino acids. With 5 bases removed from V and 1 base from J, the gap between germline ends came to 15 bases.

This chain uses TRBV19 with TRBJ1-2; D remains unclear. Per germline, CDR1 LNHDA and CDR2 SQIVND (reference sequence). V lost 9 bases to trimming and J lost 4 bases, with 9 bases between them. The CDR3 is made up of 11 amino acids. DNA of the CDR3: TGTGCCAGCAACGAGGGCTATGGCTACACCTTC. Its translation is CASNEGYGYTF. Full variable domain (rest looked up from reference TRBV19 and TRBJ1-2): DGGITQSPKYLFRKEGQNVTLSCEQNLNHDAMYWYRQDPGQGLRLIYYSQIVNDFQKGDIAEGYSVSREKKESFPLTVTSAQKNPTAFYLCASNEGYGYTFGSGTRLTVV.

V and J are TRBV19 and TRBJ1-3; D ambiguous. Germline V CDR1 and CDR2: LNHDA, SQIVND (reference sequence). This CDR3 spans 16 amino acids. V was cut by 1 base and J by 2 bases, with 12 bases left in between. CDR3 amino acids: CASSIGGSGPGNTIYF. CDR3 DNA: TGTGCCAGTAGTATAGGCGGGAGCGGCCCTGGAAACACCATATATTTT.

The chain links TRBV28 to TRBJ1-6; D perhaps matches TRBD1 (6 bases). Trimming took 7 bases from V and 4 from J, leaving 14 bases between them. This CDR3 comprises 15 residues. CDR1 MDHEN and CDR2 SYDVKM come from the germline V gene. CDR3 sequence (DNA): TGTGCCAGCACCCCTGGACAGCCTTATAATTCACCCCTCCACTTT. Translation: CASTPGQPYNSPLHF.